One and the same sample provided the 25 T cell receptor beta chains below, sequenced in a study of technical replicates of blood from a few donors. Sequencing used immunoSEQ multiplex PCR; TCRdb keeps in-frame clones, though not all of them. This table has tens of thousands of clones, approximately 87% appearing once. The sample taken for sequencing was PBMCs. The receptor set was obtained from a human donor in good health. Some clones in this sample may be carry-over from other donors' samples.

The CDR3 here is CASSISGTGGRGYGYTF. CDR3 nucleotides: TGTGCCAGCAGCATCTCCGGGACAGGGGGGAGAGGCTATGGCTACACCTTC. The rearrangement uses TRBV7-9 and TRBJ1-2; TRBD1 matches 11 bases. CDR1 and CDR2 (germline): SEHNR, FQNEAQ (reference sequence). Germline trimming cut 5 bases from V and 4 bases from J; bases unmatched to any gene: 12. The CDR3 totals 17 residues.

V usage is TRBV6-5 and J usage is TRBJ1-5, with D possibly matching TRBD1 (5 bases). CDR1 is MNHEY, CDR2 SVGAGI, per germline. There are 14 residues in the CDR3. V was clipped by 2 bases and J by 2 bases, with 7 bases between them. CDR3 sequence: CASSYRGGNQPQHF. CDR3 DNA sequence: TGTGCCAGCAGTTACAGGGGTGGCAATCAGCCCCAGCATTTT.

In its sample, this clone was seen a few times. CDR3: CASSQTGGNTEAFF. The CDR3 region has the DNA TGCGCCAGCAGCCAAACAGGGGGAAACACTGAAGCTTTCTTT. V and J are TRBV10-1 and TRBJ1-1; 8 bases are shared with TRBD1. The V and J ends lost 6 bases and 2 bases, in that order; junction bases with no gene match: 5. The CDR3 loop spans 14 amino acids. Per germline, CDR1 WNHNN and CDR2 SYGVQD (reference sequence).

This clone was observed a handful of times. The rearrangement uses TRBV5-1 and TRBJ2-1; 11 bases are a match to TRBD2. This CDR3 has 14 amino acids. V shed 6 bases and J 3 bases; nucleotides not matched to a gene: 2. CDR1 SGHRS and CDR2 YFSETQ come from the germline V gene. CDR3 nucleotides: TGCGCCAGCACTACTAGCGGGGGCTACAATGAGCAGTTCTTC. It translates to CASTTSGGYNEQFF.

This chain uses TRBV7-9 with TRBJ2-4; 7 nucleotides align to TRBD1. Germline V lookup: CDR1 SEHNR, CDR2 FQNEAQ (reference sequence). V dropped 5 bases and J dropped 5; count of bases not matched to a gene: 6. The CDR3 spans 14 residues. Here the CDR3 reads CASSHGTDQNIQYF. CDR3 coding DNA: TGTGCCAGCAGCCATGGGACAGATCAAAACATTCAGTACTTC.

The V gene is TRBV12-5, the J gene TRBJ1-6, with TRBD1 as a possible D gene (6 bases). This CDR3 contains 13 residues. V lost 6 bases, J lost 9 bases, and 12 bases lay in between. CDR1 LGHNT and CDR2 FRNRAP come from the germline V gene. The CDR3 DNA reads as TGTGCTAGTGGGCTAACAGGGTCTTCACCCCTCCACTTT. It specifies CASGLTGSSPLHF.

This chain connects TRBV14 to TRBJ1-1; D is unclear. Trimming removed 1 base from V and 1 base from J, with 7 bases in between. The CDR3 has 14 residues. The germline V gene encodes CDR1 SGHDN and CDR2 FVKESK. CDR3 loop: CASSQGHSNTEAFF. The CDR3 DNA reads TGTGCCAGCAGCCAAGGACACTCGAACACTGAAGCTTTCTTT.

This sequence joins TRBV2 and TRBJ2-2; a possible D gene is TRBD2 (8 bases). Germline CDR1 is SNHLY and CDR2 is FYNNEI. V dropped 4 bases and J dropped 0 bases, with 21 bases sitting between them. The CDR3 length is 19 residues. The CDR3 nucleotides are TGTGCCAGCAGTGGATGGGGACAGCGGGGGCGTCCGAACACCGGGGAGCTGTTTTTT. This gives the protein CASSGWGQRGRPNTGELFF.

The V call is TRBV5-1, the J call TRBJ2-1; tentatively, D is TRBD2 (5 bases). The CDR3 extends over 16 amino acids. V was clipped by 2 bases and J by 5 bases, with 17 bases between them. Germline V gene lookup returns CDR1 SGHRS and CDR2 YFSETQ. Here the CDR3 reads CASSLEINYGDNEQFF. The CDR3 DNA sequence: TGCGCCAGCAGCTTAGAAATAAATTACGGGGACAATGAGCAGTTCTTC.

The J gene is TRBJ1-1, the V gene TRBV6-5, with D tentatively TRBD1 (6 bases). The germline V gene encodes CDR1 MNHEY and CDR2 SVGAGI. This CDR3 is built from 14 residues. The V end was cut by 2 bases, the J end by 4 bases, with 11 bases between. CDR3 residues: CASSYRGLITEAFF. The CDR3 DNA reads TGTGCCAGCAGTTACAGGGGGTTGATCACTGAAGCTTTCTTT.

This chain joins TRBV18 and TRBJ2-7, with D tentatively TRBD2 (6 bases). CDR1 and CDR2 (germline): KGHSH, LQKENI. V lost 2 bases and J 6 bases, leaving 14 bases between the germline ends. The CDR3 has 14 residues. CDR3 sequence reads: CASSPAVEGVEQYF. CDR3 in DNA: TGTGCCAGCTCACCAGCCGTGGAGGGCGTCGAGCAGTACTTC.

The chain uses TRBV9 and TRBJ2-7; TRBD2 aligns across 7 bases. In germline, CDR1 is SGDLS, CDR2 YYNGEE. The CDR3 consists of 16 residues. J was trimmed by 0 bases and V by 0 bases; bases with no gene match: 6. CDR3 nucleotides: TGTGCCAGCAGCGTAGCGGGCGGGGGATCCTCCTACGAGCAGTACTTC. Translated, it gives CASSVAGGGSSYEQYF. Supplemented by reference TRBV9 and TRBJ2-7, the full variable domain reads DSGVTQTPKHLITATGQRVTLRCSPRSGDLSVYWYQQSLDQGLQFLIQYYNGEERAKGNILERFSAQQFPDLHSELNLSSLELGDSALYFCASSVAGGGSSYEQYFGPGTRLTVT.

This chain joins TRBV9 and TRBJ1-4; tentative D call: TRBD1 (6 bases). CDR1 and CDR2 from the germline V gene are SGDLS and YYNGEE. Trimming shortened V by 4 bases and J by 8 bases, and 15 bases separated the two germline ends. The CDR3 extends over 14 amino acids. CDR3 nucleotides: TGTGCCAGCAGCCCAGAGGGGGTTTACGAAAAACTGTTTTTT. Its protein is CASSPEGVYEKLFF.

The sample holds one count of this clone. V and J are TRBV4-2 and TRBJ2-3, with D hard to call. CDR1 and CDR2 (germline): LGHNA, YNFKEQ. The V end was cut by 1 base, the J end by 3 bases, with 2 bases between. This CDR3 contains 12 residues. The CDR3 is CASSQATDTQYF. Here the CDR3 DNA reads TGTGCCAGCAGCCAAGCAACAGATACGCAGTATTTT.

The rearrangement links TRBV18 to TRBJ1-1, with 8 bases lining up with TRBD1. J was trimmed by 1 base and V by 3 bases; bases with no gene match: 10. CDR1 and CDR2 from the germline V gene are KGHSH and LQKENI. This CDR3 is built from 17 residues. The CDR3 coding sequence is TGTGCCAGCTCACCGGTCGATTGGACAGGGCGGAACACTGAAGCTTTCTTT. It yields the protein CASSPVDWTGRNTEAFF.

This chain joins TRBV19 and TRBJ2-2; 7 bases are shared with TRBD2. Losses at the gene ends were 4 bases for V and 1 base for J; bases not matched to a gene: 3. The CDR3 runs to 15 residues. Germline V gene sequence: CDR1 LNHDA, CDR2 SQIVND (reference sequence). The CDR3 loop reads CASSRGGVNTGELFF. The CDR3 DNA follows: TGTGCCAGTAGTAGGGGGGGGGTGAACACCGGGGAGCTGTTTTTT.

J is TRBJ2-5 and V is TRBV13; 10 nucleotides agree with TRBD1. V shed 3 bases, J shed 2 bases, and the junction held 3 bases outside the gene matches. This CDR3 region has 15 residues. Per germline, CDR1 PRHDT and CDR2 FYEKMQ (reference sequence). The CDR3: CASSFGTGDQETQYF. CDR3 DNA: TGTGCCAGCAGCTTCGGGACAGGGGATCAAGAGACCCAGTACTTC.

The rearrangement links TRBV7-9 to TRBJ2-7; D might be TRBD2 (5 bases). V was trimmed by 0 bases and J by 2 bases, leaving 11 bases between them. Germline lookup yields CDR1 SEHNR and CDR2 FQNEAQ (reference sequence). CDR3 length equals 15 residues. In DNA, the CDR3 is TGTGCCAGCAGCTTAGCCGATGGGAGAACCTACGAGCAGTACTTC. Translation gives CASSLADGRTYEQYF.

The chain joins TRBV19 to TRBJ1-1; the match to TRBD1 covers 9 bases. V was pared by 10 bases and J by 1 base, with 7 bases of the junction left unmatched. Germline V gives CDR1 LNHDA, CDR2 SQIVND (reference sequence). CDR3 size: 14 residues. The CDR3 DNA is TGTGCCACCACAGGGGGCAATCGGAACACTGAAGCTTTCTTT. Translation: CATTGGNRNTEAFF.

V gene TRBV11-2 combines with J gene TRBJ2-3, with a tentative D call TRBD1 (5 bases). The germline CDR1 and CDR2 sequences are SGHAT and FQNNGV. This CDR3 has 14 amino acids. Between the trimmed V and J ends, which lost 5 bases and 2 bases, there was a span of 11 bases. The CDR3 here is CASSLRQITDTQYF. The CDR3 DNA is TGTGCCAGCAGCCTCCGACAGATCACAGATACGCAGTATTTT.

CDR3 in amino acids: CASSLGQSTYEQYF. CDR3 DNA sequence: TGTGCCAGCAGCTTAGGGCAGTCGACCTACGAGCAGTACTTC. This rearrangement joins TRBV7-6 to TRBJ2-7, with unresolved D. The CDR3 totals 14 residues. The germline V gene has CDR1 SGHVS and CDR2 FNYEAQ. With 1 base removed from V and 2 bases from J, the gap between germline ends came to 9 bases.

This chain joins TRBV19 and TRBJ2-1, with 9 bases matching TRBD1. The CDR3 runs 15 residues. In germline, CDR1 is LNHDA, CDR2 SQIVND (reference sequence). J lost 4 bases, V lost 3 bases, and 4 bases had no gene match. CDR3 sequence: CASSILQGAYNEQFF. CDR3 in DNA: TGTGCCAGTAGTATTCTACAGGGGGCTTACAATGAGCAGTTCTTC.

J is TRBJ2-2 and V is TRBV7-2; 7 bases match TRBD1. There are 15 residues in the CDR3. After removal of 3 bases from V and 6 bases from J, the junction contained 7 bases not matched to a gene. Germline V gene sequence: CDR1 SGHTA, CDR2 FQGNSA. CDR3 nucleotides: TGTGCCAGCAGCTTCTCGAGACAGGGCTCCGGGGAGCTGTTTTTT. Its protein product is CASSFSRQGSGELFF.

This clone was observed a single time. The J gene is TRBJ2-7, the V gene TRBV5-1; D is possibly TRBD2 (5 bases). Looked up from germline, CDR1 is SGHRS and CDR2 is YFSETQ. There are 13 residues in the CDR3. V was pared by 4 bases and J by 4 bases, with 12 bases between. The DNA for the CDR3 is TGCGCCAGCAGCCCGGTCGGGGAATACGAGCAGTACTTC. Encoded protein: CASSPVGEYEQYF. The variable domain in full, completed from reference TRBV5-1 and TRBJ2-7, reads KAGVTQTPRYLIKTRGQQVTLSCSPISGHRSVSWYQQTPGQGLQFLFEYFSETQRNKGNFPGRFSGRQFSNSRSEMNVSTLELGDSALYLCASSPVGEYEQYFGPGTRLTVT.

This clone was detected once. Distinct nucleotide sequences in the sample also encode this CDR3. This chain uses TRBV6-5 with TRBJ1-2; D unresolved. Per the germline V gene, CDR1 is MNHEY and CDR2 is SVGAGI. This CDR3 has 11 residues. Trimming shortened V by 6 bases and J by 2 bases, and 4 bases separated the two germline ends. This chain's CDR3 is CASSGNYGYTF. CDR3 coding DNA: TGTGCCAGCAGCGGGAACTATGGCTACACCTTC.